Following are 15 T cell receptor beta chains from one sample sequenced in a study of technical replicates of blood from a few donors. Sequenced by immunoSEQ multiplex PCR; TCRdb stores in-frame clones only, minus some. This table has some 63,000 clones, around nine tenths appearing once. The sequencing sample was made of PBMCs. These receptors all come from a human donor in good health. Some clones in this sample may be carry-over from other donors' samples.

The rearrangement uses TRBV30 and TRBJ2-1, with a tentative D call TRBD2 (6 bases). The ends were cut back, 6 bases at V and 6 bases at J, with 18 bases in the middle. This CDR3 is built from 14 residues. Germline CDR1 GTSNPN, CDR2 SVGIG (reference sequence). CDR3 nucleotide sequence: TGTGCCTGCGTTAGCGGATCCCTCGCCAATGAGCAGTTCTTC. As protein: CACVSGSLANEQFF.

V and J are TRBV30 and TRBJ2-7; 7 nucleotides line up with TRBD1. V was clipped by 2 bases and J by 7 bases; unmatched bases: 11. Germline CDR1 and CDR2: GTSNPN and SVGIG (reference sequence). This CDR3 is built from 14 residues. The CDR3 bases are TGTGCCTGGAGTCTTTTCACAGGGGTCGGGGAGCAGTACTTC. This translates into CAWSLFTGVGEQYF.

The gene calls are TRBV9 and TRBJ2-3, with TRBD2 identical over 15 bases. Germline V gene data show CDR1 as SGDLS and CDR2 as YYNGEE. J lost 0 bases, V lost 2 bases, and 7 bases had no gene match. The CDR3 runs to 19 residues. CDR3 nucleotide sequence: TGTGCCAGCAGCGTCTCAGGACTAGCGGGGGGGACTAGCACAGATACGCAGTATTTT. As protein: CASSVSGLAGGTSTDTQYF.

The V gene is TRBV9, the J gene TRBJ2-2; D perhaps matches TRBD2 (6 bases). V was shortened by 2 bases and J by 2 bases, with 16 bases between the two germline ends. The germline V gene has CDR1 SGDLS and CDR2 YYNGEE. This CDR3 comprises 17 residues. The CDR3 reads CASSVRAASENTGELFF. CDR3 DNA: TGTGCCAGCAGCGTGCGGGCGGCTAGCGAAAACACCGGGGAGCTGTTTTTT.

This chain uses TRBV9 with TRBJ2-1; D is possibly TRBD1 (5 bases). Germline CDR1 reads SGDLS; CDR2 reads YYNGEE. The CDR3 sequence is 16 residues long. Trimming stripped 4 bases from V and 3 bases from J, with 17 bases between. CDR3 nucleotides: TGTGCCAGCAGCCCGAGAGCTTGGCAGGGCTACAATGAGCAGTTCTTC. Translated, it gives CASSPRAWQGYNEQFF.

The chain uses TRBV4-3 and TRBJ1-1; TRBD1 matches 7 bases. The CDR3 sequence is 17 residues long. The V gene's germline CDR1 is LGHNA and CDR2 YSLEER. The V gene end was trimmed by 2 bases and the J gene end by 2 bases; junction bases not matched to a gene: 11. The DNA of the CDR3 is TGCGCCAGCAGCCAATCCCCTCCTGGACAGGCCAACACTGAAGCTTTCTTT. Translated: CASSQSPPGQANTEAFF.

The V gene is TRBV5-6, the J gene TRBJ2-3; 7 bases agree with TRBD2. The CDR3 runs 16 residues. The J segment lost 2 bases and the V segment lost 3 bases, leaving 9 bases of the junction unmatched. Germline CDR1 reads SGHDT; CDR2 reads YYEEEE. CDR3 DNA: TGTGCCAGCAGCTCCCTACGGAGCGGGAACACAGATACGCAGTATTTT. Translation gives CASSSLRSGNTDTQYF.

The V gene is TRBV18, the J gene TRBJ2-3; 10 bases are a match to TRBD2. V shed 4 bases, J shed 2 bases, and the junction held 3 bases outside the gene matches. The CDR3 has 15 residues. The germline V gene encodes CDR1 KGHSH and CDR2 LQKENI. The CDR3 is CASSQTSGATDTQYF. In DNA, the CDR3 is TGTGCCAGCTCACAAACTAGCGGGGCCACAGATACGCAGTATTTT.

The chain couples TRBV4-2 to TRBJ1-3, with 8 bases identical to TRBD1. Germline CDR1 is LGHNA and CDR2 is YNFKEQ. V trimming: 4 bases; J trimming: 2 bases; junction bases outside the gene matches: 10. The CDR3 covers 17 residues. The CDR3 region has the DNA TGTGCCAGCAGCCCGGGGGGCAGGGGGCTCGCTGGAAACACCATATATTTT. This codes for CASSPGGRGLAGNTIYF.

V usage is TRBV6-6 and J usage is TRBJ2-1; weak D call: TRBD2 (7 bases). Per germline, CDR1 MNHNY and CDR2 SVGAGI (reference sequence). Trimming stripped 7 bases from V and 3 bases from J, with 19 bases between. The CDR3 sequence is 16 residues long. The CDR3 region is CASTPKGGAGYNEQFF. The CDR3 nucleotides are TGTGCCAGCACTCCGAAGGGGGGGGCCGGCTACAATGAGCAGTTCTTC.

The rearrangement links TRBV19 to TRBJ2-6; a weak D match, TRBD2 (5 bases). CDR3 length equals 24 residues. From germline, CDR1 is LNHDA and CDR2 SQIVND (reference sequence). V was cut by 3 bases and J by 0 bases, with 33 bases left in between. The CDR3 coding sequence is TGTGCCAGTAGTATGATACAGTGGCGTAGTGGTACGACTGAGGGTAGCTCTGGGGCCAACGTCCTGACTTTC. This translates into CASSMIQWRSGTTEGSSGANVLTF.

This chain connects TRBV7-2 to TRBJ2-7; 8 positions match TRBD1. Germline CDR1 reads SGHTA; CDR2 reads FQGNSA. Trimming took 6 bases from V and 4 from J; bases not matched to a gene: 8. This CDR3 comprises 14 residues. CDR3 sequence reads: CASRRRGLGYEQYF. CDR3 in DNA: TGTGCCAGCAGACGCAGGGGGCTAGGGTACGAGCAGTACTTC.

This clone was counted a single time. V is TRBV6-5 and J is TRBJ2-7; 7 nucleotides line up with TRBD1. Trimming at V came to 6 bases and at J to 0 bases, leaving 8 bases not matched to a gene. The CDR3 covers 15 residues. The germline V gene has CDR1 MNHEY and CDR2 SVGAGI. The chain's CDR3 is CASRPGQNPSYEQYF. The CDR3 region has the DNA TGTGCCAGCAGACCGGGACAGAACCCCTCCTACGAGCAGTACTTC.

The rearrangement links TRBV9 to TRBJ1-2; D call uncertain. Germline V gene sequence: CDR1 SGDLS, CDR2 YYNGEE. Trimming pared 2 bases from V and 0 bases from J, leaving 8 bases between. This CDR3 spans 14 amino acids. CDR3 sequence reads: CASSVRGSNYGYTF. CDR3 DNA: TGTGCCAGCAGCGTTAGAGGCTCTAACTATGGCTACACCTTC.

The chain recombines TRBV7-9 with TRBJ1-1; possibly TRBD1 for D (5 bases). Trimming cost V 8 bases and J 4 bases, with 8 bases left between them. There are 11 residues in the CDR3. Germline loops: CDR1 SEHNR, CDR2 FQNEAQ (reference sequence). The CDR3 is CASGGGTEAFF. The DNA of the CDR3 is TGTGCCAGCGGGGGGGGCACTGAAGCTTTCTTT.